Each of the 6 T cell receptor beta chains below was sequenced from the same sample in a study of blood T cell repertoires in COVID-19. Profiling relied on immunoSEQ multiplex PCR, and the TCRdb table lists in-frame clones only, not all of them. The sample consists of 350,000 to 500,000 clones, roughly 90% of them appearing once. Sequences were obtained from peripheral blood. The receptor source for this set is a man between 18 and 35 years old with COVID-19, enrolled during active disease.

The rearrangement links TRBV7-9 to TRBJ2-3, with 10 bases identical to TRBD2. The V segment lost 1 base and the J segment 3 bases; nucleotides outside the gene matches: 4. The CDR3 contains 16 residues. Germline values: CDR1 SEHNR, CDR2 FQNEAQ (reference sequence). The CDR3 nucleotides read TGTGCCAGCAGCTTAGTCCTGGGACTAGCGACAGATACGCAGTATTTT. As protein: CASSLVLGLATDTQYF.

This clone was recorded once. DNA for the CDR3: TGTGCCAGTAGTACTAGCGGGAGGGGTTTGGATACGCAGTATTTT. Residues: CASSTSGRGLDTQYF. The chain uses TRBV19 and TRBJ2-3; 12 bases match TRBD2. The CDR3 consists of 15 residues. V was clipped by 4 bases and J by 6 bases; unmatched bases: 5. The germline V gene has CDR1 LNHDA and CDR2 SQIVND (reference sequence).

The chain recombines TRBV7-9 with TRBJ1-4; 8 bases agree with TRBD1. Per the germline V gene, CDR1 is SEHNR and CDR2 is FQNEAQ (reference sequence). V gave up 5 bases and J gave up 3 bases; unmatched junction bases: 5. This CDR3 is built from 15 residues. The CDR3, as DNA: TGTGCCAGCAGCGGGCGGACAGGGCCTAATGAAAAACTGTTTTTT. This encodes CASSGRTGPNEKLFF.

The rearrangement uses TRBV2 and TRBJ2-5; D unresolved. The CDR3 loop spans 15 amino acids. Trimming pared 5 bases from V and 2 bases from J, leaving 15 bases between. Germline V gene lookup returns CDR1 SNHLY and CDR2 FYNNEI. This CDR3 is CASSQQSQIQETQYF. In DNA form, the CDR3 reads TGTGCCAGCAGTCAACAATCACAGATTCAAGAGACCCAGTACTTC. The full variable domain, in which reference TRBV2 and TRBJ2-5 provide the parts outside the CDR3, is EPEVTQTPSHQVTQMGQEVILRCVPISNHLYFYWYRQILGQKVEFLVSFYNNEISEKSEIFDDQFSVERPDGSNFTLKIRSTKLEDSAMYFCASSQQSQIQETQYFGPGTRLLVL.

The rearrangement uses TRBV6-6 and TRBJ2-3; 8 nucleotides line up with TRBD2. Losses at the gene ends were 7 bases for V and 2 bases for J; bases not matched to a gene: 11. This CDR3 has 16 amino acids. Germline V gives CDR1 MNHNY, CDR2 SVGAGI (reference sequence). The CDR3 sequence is CASMRPLAESTDTQYF. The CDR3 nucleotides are TGTGCCAGCATGCGGCCACTAGCGGAATCCACAGATACGCAGTATTTT.

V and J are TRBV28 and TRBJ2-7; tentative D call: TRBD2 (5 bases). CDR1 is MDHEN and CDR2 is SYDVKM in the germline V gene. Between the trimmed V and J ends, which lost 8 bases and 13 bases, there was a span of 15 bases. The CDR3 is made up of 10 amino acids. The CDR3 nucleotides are TGTGCCAGCGGGGTGGAGGTCTTTTACTTC. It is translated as CASGVEVFYF.